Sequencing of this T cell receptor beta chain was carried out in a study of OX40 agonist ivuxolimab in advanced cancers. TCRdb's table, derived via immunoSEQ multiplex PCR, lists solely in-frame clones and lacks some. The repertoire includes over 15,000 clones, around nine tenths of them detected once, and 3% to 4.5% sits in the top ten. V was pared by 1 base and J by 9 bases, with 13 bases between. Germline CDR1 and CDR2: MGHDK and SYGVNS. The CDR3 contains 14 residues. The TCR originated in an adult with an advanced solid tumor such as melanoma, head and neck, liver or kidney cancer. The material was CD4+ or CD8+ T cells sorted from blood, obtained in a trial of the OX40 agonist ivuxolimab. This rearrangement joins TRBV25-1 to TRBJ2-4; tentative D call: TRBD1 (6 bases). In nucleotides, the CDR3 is TGTGCCAGCAGTGAATTCCGGGACAATGGCATTCAGTACTTC. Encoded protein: CASSEFRDNGIQYF.